A single sample is the source of the 2 T cell receptor beta chains below, sequenced in a study of blood T cell repertoires in COVID-19. TCRdb's copy holds only in-frame clones and misses some; the assay was immunoSEQ multiplex PCR. There are about 200,000 clones in the sample; 86% occur only once, and 4.5% to 7% lies in the top ten. Sequences were obtained from PBMCs or T cells enriched from blood (not recorded which). Receptors were obtained from a man aged 35 to 55 with acute COVID-19.

V and J are TRBV6-5 and TRBJ2-2; 11 bases fit TRBD2. The germline CDR1 and CDR2 sequences are MNHEY and SVGAGI. The J segment lost 7 bases and the V segment lost 7 bases, leaving 8 bases of the junction unmatched. The CDR3 has 15 amino acids. CDR3 bases: TGTGCCAGCACGGCTAGCGGGAGGCGGGGCGGGGAGCTGTTTTTT. This codes for CASTASGRRGGELFF.

The chain joins TRBV14 to TRBJ2-1, with 11 bases matching TRBD2. Germline V gene lookup returns CDR1 SGHDN and CDR2 FVKESK. The CDR3 totals 16 residues. V lost 1 base to trimming and J lost 5 bases; unmatched junction nucleotides: 4. CDR3 region: CASSQVTSGNHNEQFF. In nucleotides, the CDR3 is TGTGCCAGCAGCCAAGTGACTAGCGGGAACCACAATGAGCAGTTCTTC. Complete variable domain (other parts from reference TRBV14 and TRBJ2-1): EAGVTQFPSHSVIEKGQTVTLRCDPISGHDNLYWYRRVMGKEIKFLLHFVKESKQDESGMPNNRFLAERTGGTYSTLKVQPAELEDSGVYFCASSQVTSGNHNEQFFGPGTRLTVL.